Described below is a single T cell receptor (beta chain) sequence and its context. What it binds is not known. The record originates from a study of T cells after yellow fever vaccination. The overall study: SMART-Seq v4 Ultra Low Input prepared libraries from low-cell fractions.

TCRdb itself ran the 5' RACE reads through MiXCR, one entry per CDR3 protein. The table has 500,000 to 650,000 distinct CDR3 sequences, around 16% seen once. Study results and limitations: Post-booster repertoires again held most primary-vaccination clones (approximately 96% CD4, 85% to 90% CD8). Abundant bulk-derived clonotypes could contaminate FACS-sorted repertoires.

The CDR3 covers 17 residues. V lost 2 bases to trimming and J lost 3 bases, with 17 bases between them. CDR1 and CDR2 from the germline V gene are LNHNV and YYDKDF (reference sequence). Specimen: PBMCs, collected 4 to 5 days after the first yellow fever vaccination. The source is a man aged 18 to 29 who received the YFV17D yellow fever vaccine. This chain uses TRBV15 with TRBJ2-1, with D possibly being TRBD2 (5 bases). The CDR3 DNA is TGTGCCACCAGCAGAAGTTTAACGGGGATCTACTACAATGAGCAGTTCTTC. As protein: CATSRSLTGIYYNEQFF.